This TCR beta chain was found in a study of immune evolution from preneoplasia to lung adenocarcinoma. Assay used: immunoSEQ multiplex PCR; TCRdb lists only in-frame clones, some missing. The sample lists roughly 3,300 clones; around 80% were seen once. General observations from the study: Normal lung had the highest top T cell clone frequencies.

A word on this clone: Its antigen is unidentified.

CDR1 is MDHEN and CDR2 is SYDVKM in the germline V gene. Trimming left V 1 base short and J 2 bases short, with 8 bases between. The CDR3 sequence is 14 residues long. Each case's diagnosis was confirmed by two pathologists on H&E. The source is a person aged 65 to 85 with lung adenocarcinoma. Sequencing was performed on FFPE adjacent normal lung tissue. The V gene is TRBV28, the J gene TRBJ1-2; no clear D. CDR3 in amino acids: CASSLFGGNYGYTF. The CDR3 coding sequence is TGTGCCAGCAGTTTATTTGGCGGAAACTATGGCTACACCTTC.